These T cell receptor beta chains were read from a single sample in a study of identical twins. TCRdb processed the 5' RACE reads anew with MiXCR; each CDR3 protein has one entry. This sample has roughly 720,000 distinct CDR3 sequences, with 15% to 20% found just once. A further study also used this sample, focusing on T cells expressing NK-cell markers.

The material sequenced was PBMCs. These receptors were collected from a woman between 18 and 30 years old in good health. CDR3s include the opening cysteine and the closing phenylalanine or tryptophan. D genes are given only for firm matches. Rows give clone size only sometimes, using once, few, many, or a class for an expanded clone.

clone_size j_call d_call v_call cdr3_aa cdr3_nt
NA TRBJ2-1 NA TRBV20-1 CSARGHGGNEQFF TGCAGTGCTAGGGGCCATGGCGGGAATGAGCAGTTCTTC
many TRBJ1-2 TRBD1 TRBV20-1 CSATGGNYGYTF TGCAGTGCAACAGGGGGCAACTATGGCTACACCTTC
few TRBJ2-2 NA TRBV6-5 CASSYSWRGPRTGELFF TGTGCCAGCAGTTACTCGTGGCGGGGCCCCAGGACCGGGGAGCTGTTTTTT
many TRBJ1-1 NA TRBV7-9 CASSSSMNTEAFF TGTGCCAGCAGCTCCTCAATGAACACTGAAGCTTTCTTT
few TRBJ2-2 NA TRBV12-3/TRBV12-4 CASSLLGDSGELFF TGTGCCAGCAGTTTACTGGGGGATTCTGGGGAGCTGTTTTTT
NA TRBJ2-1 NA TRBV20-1 CSGLDSRNNEQFF TGCAGTGGCCTGGACTCAAGAAACAATGAGCAGTTCTTC
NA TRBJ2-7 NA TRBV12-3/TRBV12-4 CASSTGDTQNNF TGTGCCAGCAGCACCGGGGACACCCAGAACAACTTC
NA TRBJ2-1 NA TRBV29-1 CSVGGYNEQFF TGCAGCGTTGGGGGTTACAATGAGCAGTTCTTC
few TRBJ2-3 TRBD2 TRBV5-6 CASSHLAGDGDTQYF TGTGCCAGCAGCCATTTAGCGGGAGATGGGGATACGCAGTATTTT
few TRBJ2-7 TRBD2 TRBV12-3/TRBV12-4 CASSGTGTTSYEQYF TGTGCCAGCAGTGGAACCGGGACTACCTCCTACGAGCAGTACTTC
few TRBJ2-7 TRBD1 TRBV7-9 CASSSTPRQGHEQYF TGTGCCAGCAGCTCGACCCCGAGACAGGGTCACGAGCAGTACTTC
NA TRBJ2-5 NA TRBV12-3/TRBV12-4 CASSGRDHVYQETQYF TGTGCCAGCAGTGGCCGGGACCACGTCTACCAAGAGACCCAGTACTTC
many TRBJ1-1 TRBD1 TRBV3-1 CASSQTGAGAEAFF TGTGCCAGCAGCCAAACAGGGGCCGGAGCTGAAGCTTTCTTT
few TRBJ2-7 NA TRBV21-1 CASSNSDPLTYEQYF TGTGCCAGCAGCAATTCGGACCCACTAACCTACGAGCAGTACTTC
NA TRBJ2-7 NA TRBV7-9 CASSFLPGSGQQYF TGTGCCAGCAGCTTTCTTCCGGGCTCGGGGCAGCAGTACTTC
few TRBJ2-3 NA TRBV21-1 CASSKNEGSGADTQYF TGTGCCAGCAGCAAAAATGAAGGGTCTGGGGCAGATACGCAGTATTTT
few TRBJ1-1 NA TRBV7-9 CASSLALIGTEAFF TGTGCCAGCAGCTTAGCGTTGATAGGGACTGAAGCTTTCTTT
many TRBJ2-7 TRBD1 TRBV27 CASPHWDRGQKEQYF TGTGCCAGTCCCCACTGGGACAGGGGGCAAAAAGAGCAGTACTTC
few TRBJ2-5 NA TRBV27 CASSSVHIQETQYF TGTGCCAGCAGTTCGGTCCACATTCAAGAGACCCAGTACTTC
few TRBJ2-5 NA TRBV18 CASSPQSEETQYF TGTGCCAGCTCACCACAAAGTGAGGAGACCCAGTACTTC
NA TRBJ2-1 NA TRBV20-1 CSARDPRTGSHEQFF TGCAGTGCTAGAGATCCACGGACCGGGAGCCATGAGCAGTTCTTC
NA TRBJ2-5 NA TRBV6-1 CASKQQGFETQYF TGTGCCAGCAAACAACAGGGATTCGAGACCCAGTACTTC
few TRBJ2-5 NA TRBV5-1 CASSLGQGPQETQYF TGCGCCAGCAGCTTGGGGCAGGGCCCGCAAGAGACCCAGTACTTC
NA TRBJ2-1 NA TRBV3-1 CASSQEWHEQFF TGTGCCAGCAGCCAAGAGTGGCATGAGCAGTTCTTC
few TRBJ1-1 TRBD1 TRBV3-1 CARFSRGLEAFF TGTGCCAGATTTTCCAGGGGGCTTGAAGCTTTCTTT
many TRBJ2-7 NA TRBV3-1 CASSHEQYF TGTGCCAGCAGCCACGAGCAGTACTTC
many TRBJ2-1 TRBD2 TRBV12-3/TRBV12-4 CASSARLAGGLRVFF TGTGCCAGCAGTGCCAGACTAGCGGGGGGGCTAAGAGTGTTCTTC
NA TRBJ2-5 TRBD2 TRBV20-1 CSASGRVSETQYF TGCAGTGCTAGCGGGAGGGTTTCAGAGACCCAGTACTTC
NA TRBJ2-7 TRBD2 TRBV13 CASSLGVGGAVEQYF TGTGCCAGCAGCTTAGGTGTCGGGGGGGCGGTCGAGCAGTACTTC
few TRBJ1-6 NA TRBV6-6 CASNQRSGTPLHF TGTGCCAGCAACCAGCGATCGGGGACACCCCTCCACTTT
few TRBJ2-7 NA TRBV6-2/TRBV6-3 CASRDGEQYF TGTGCCAGCAGGGATGGGGAGCAGTACTTC
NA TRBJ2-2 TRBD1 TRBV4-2 CASSPPGQGGRHRGATPELFF TGTGCCAGCAGCCCGCCGGGACAGGGTGGGAGGCACCGGGGAGCGACCCCGGAGCTGTTTTTT
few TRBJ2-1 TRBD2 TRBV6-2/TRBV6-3 CASSYRYGTSGRKDEQFF TGTGCCAGCAGTTACCGTTACGGGACTAGCGGGAGAAAGGATGAGCAGTTCTTC
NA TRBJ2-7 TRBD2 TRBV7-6 CASSVNTGGGEQYF TGTGCCAGCAGCGTAAATACCGGCGGGGGCGAGCAGTACTTC
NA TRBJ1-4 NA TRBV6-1 CASSPDSRYEKLFF TGTGCCAGCAGTCCAGACAGTCGTTATGAAAAACTGTTTTTT
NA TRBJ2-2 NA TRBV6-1 CASLAHGELFF TGTGCCAGCCTAGCTCACGGGGAGCTGTTTTTT
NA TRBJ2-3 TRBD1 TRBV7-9 CASSPGTGDDTQYF TGTGCCAGCAGCCCAGGGACAGGGGACGATACGCAGTATTTT
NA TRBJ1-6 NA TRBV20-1 CSARDQGSFNSPLHF TGCAGTGCTAGAGACCAGGGGTCCTTTAATTCACCCCTCCACTTT
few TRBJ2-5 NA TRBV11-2 CASSLRVTEEETQYF TGTGCCAGCAGCTTAAGGGTAACTGAAGAAGAGACCCAGTACTTC
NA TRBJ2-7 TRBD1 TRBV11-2 CASRTIRTGGTGIYEQYF TGTGCCAGCAGGACCATAAGGACAGGGGGCACGGGAATCTACGAGCAGTACTTC
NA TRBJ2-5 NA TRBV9 CASSVAGWGQETQYF TGTGCCAGCAGCGTAGCTGGTTGGGGCCAAGAGACCCAGTACTTC
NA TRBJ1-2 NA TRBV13 CASSRPGQPDYGYTF TGTGCCAGCAGCCGGCCTGGACAGCCAGACTATGGCTACACCTTC
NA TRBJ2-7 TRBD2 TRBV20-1 CSARDGGAGGFYEQYF TGCAGTGCTAGGGACGGTGGTGCGGGAGGATTCTACGAGCAGTACTTC
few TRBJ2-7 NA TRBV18 CASSPTLTGYHEQYF TGTGCCAGCTCACCTACTCTCACAGGGTACCACGAGCAGTACTTC
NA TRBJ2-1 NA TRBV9 CASSTGHYNEQFF TGTGCCAGCAGCACGGGACATTACAATGAGCAGTTCTTC
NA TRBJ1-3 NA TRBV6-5 CASRDSYDSRGNTIYF TGTGCCAGCAGGGACTCCTACGACTCGAGAGGAAACACCATATATTTT
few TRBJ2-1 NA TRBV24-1 CATSDRRRNEQFF TGTGCCACCAGTGATCGTCGGCGAAATGAGCAGTTCTTC
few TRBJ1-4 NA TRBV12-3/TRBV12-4 CASRVMKEKLFF TGTGCCAGCAGGGTAATGAAGGAGAAACTGTTTTTT
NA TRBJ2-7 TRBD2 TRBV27 CASSLSPASGTYEQYF TGTGCCAGCAGTTTATCCCCCGCTAGCGGCACCTACGAGCAGTACTTC
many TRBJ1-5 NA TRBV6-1 CASSPLSSNQPQHF TGTGCCAGCAGCCCCTTGTCCAGCAATCAGCCCCAGCATTTT
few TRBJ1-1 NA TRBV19 CASSILRSSNTEAFF TGTGCCAGTAGTATCTTGCGGTCCTCGAACACTGAAGCTTTCTTT
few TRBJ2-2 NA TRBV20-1 CSAREGDGELFF TGCAGTGCTAGAGAAGGGGACGGGGAGCTGTTTTTT
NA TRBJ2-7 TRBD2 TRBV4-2 CASSQERTSREQYF TGTGCCAGCAGCCAAGAGAGGACTAGTCGCGAGCAGTACTTC